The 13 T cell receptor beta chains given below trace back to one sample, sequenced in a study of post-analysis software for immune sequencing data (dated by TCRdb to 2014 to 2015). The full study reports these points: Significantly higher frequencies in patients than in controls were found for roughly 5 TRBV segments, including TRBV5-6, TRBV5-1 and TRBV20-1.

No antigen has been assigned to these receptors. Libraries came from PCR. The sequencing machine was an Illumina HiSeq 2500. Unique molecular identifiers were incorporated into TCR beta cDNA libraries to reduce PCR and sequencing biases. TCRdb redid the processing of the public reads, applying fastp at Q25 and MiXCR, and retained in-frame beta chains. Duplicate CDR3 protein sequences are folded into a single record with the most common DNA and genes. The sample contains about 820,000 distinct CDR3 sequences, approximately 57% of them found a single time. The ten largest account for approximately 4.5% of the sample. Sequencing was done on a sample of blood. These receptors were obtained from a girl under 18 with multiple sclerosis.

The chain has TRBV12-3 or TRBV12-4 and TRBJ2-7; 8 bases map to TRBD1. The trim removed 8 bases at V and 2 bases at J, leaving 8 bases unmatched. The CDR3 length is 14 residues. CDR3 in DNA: TGTGCCAGCCGCAGCGGACAGGGAGCCTACGAGCAGTACTTC. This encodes CASRSGQGAYEQYF.

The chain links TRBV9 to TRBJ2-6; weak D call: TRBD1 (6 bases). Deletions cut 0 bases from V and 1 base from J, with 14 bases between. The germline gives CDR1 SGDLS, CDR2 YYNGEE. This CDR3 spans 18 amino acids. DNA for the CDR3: TGTGCCAGCAGCGTAGGAGGGGGTTATAGGTCTGGGGCCAACGTCCTGACTTTC. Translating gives CASSVGGGYRSGANVLTF.

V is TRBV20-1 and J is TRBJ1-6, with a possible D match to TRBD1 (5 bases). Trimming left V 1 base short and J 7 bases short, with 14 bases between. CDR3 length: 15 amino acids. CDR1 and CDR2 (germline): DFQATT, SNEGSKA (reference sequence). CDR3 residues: CSARVGGDGNSPLHF. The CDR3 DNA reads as TGCAGTGCTAGAGTGGGAGGGGACGGGAATTCACCCCTCCACTTT.

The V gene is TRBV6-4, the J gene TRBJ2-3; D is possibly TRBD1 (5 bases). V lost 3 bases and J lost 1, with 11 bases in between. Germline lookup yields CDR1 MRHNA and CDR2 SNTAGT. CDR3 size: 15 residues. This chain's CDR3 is CASSEAIGGTDTQYF. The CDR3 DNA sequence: TGTGCCAGCAGTGAGGCGATAGGGGGCACAGATACGCAGTATTTT.

The CDR3 is CASSSDGNTEAFF. CDR3 DNA: TGTGCCAGCAGTTCCGACGGAAACACTGAAGCTTTCTTT. The chain has TRBV7-6 and TRBJ1-1; D unresolved. The germline V gene has CDR1 SGHVS and CDR2 FNYEAQ. The CDR3 runs 13 residues. Deletions cut 6 bases from V and 2 bases from J, with 10 bases between.

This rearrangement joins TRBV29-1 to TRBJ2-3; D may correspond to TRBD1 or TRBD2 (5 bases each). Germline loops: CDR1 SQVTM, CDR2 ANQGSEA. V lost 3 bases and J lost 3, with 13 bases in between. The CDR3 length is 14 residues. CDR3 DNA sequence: TGCAGCGTTGACCGGCCGGGGCCTACAGATACGCAGTATTTT. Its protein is CSVDRPGPTDTQYF.

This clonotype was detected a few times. The CDR3 is CASRTSGRWETQYF. The CDR3 DNA sequence: TGTGCCAGCAGGACTAGCGGGAGGTGGGAGACCCAGTACTTC. The chain uses TRBV12-3 or TRBV12-4 and TRBJ2-5; 13 nucleotides align to TRBD2. The trim removed 6 bases at V and 5 bases at J, leaving 3 bases unmatched. The CDR3 runs to 14 residues.

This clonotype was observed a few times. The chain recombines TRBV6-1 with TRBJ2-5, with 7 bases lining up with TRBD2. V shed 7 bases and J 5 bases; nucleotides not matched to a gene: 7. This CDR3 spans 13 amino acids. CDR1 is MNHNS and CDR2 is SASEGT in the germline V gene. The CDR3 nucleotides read TGTGCCAGCATGTACGGGAGGTCTGAGACCCAGTACTTC. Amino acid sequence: CASMYGRSETQYF.

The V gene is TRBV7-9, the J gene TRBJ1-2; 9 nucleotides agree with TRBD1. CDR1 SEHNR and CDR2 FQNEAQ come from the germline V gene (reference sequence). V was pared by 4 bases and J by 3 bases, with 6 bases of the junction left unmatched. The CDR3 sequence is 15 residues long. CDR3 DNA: TGTGCCAGCAGCTCTTCGGACAGGGGACACTATGGCTACACCTTC. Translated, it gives CASSSSDRGHYGYTF.

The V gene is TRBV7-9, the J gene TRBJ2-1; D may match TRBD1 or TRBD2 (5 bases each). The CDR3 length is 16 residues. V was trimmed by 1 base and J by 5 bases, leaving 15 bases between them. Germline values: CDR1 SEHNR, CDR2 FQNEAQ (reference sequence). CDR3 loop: CASSLDLHQGDNEQFF. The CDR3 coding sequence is TGTGCCAGCAGCTTAGACCTCCACCAGGGAGACAATGAGCAGTTCTTC.

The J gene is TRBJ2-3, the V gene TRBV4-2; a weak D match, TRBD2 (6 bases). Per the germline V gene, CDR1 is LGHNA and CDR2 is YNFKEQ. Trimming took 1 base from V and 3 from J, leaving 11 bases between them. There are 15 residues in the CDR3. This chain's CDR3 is CASSQVSSGTDTQYF. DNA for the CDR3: TGTGCCAGCAGCCAAGTCTCCAGCGGGACAGATACGCAGTATTTT.

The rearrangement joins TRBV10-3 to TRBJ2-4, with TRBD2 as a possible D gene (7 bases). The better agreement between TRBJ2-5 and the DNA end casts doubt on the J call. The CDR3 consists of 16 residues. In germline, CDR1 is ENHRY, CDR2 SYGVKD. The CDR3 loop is CAIRPGGLLAQETQYF. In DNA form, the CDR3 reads TGTGCCATCCGACCGGGGGGCCTACTAGCCCAAGAGACCCAGTACTTC.

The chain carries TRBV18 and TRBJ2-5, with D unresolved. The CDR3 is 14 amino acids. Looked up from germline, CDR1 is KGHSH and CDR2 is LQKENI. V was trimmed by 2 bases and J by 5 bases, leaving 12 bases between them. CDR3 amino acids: CASSPGRKGETQYF. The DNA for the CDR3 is TGTGCCAGCTCACCAGGGCGGAAGGGCGAGACCCAGTACTTC.